The source of this T cell receptor (beta chain) is a study of blood T cell repertoires in COVID-19. For the study at large: Samples taken during acute and convalescent COVID-19 were collected in the United States, Italy and Spain. Sample material is recorded as cDNA or gDNA derived from T cells, B-cell-depleted T cells, or PBMCs.

Germline V gene data show CDR1 as LGHNA and CDR2 as YSLEER. The CDR3 runs to 13 residues. Deletions cut 0 bases from V and 4 bases from J, with 4 bases between. As handled by the study authors: It was from reference gene primer amplification that nucleated cell counts were estimated. Sequencing used immunoSEQ multiplex PCR; TCRdb keeps in-frame clones, though not all of them. V, J and clone size are taken as reported in that table, and D and trimming were inferred from the DNA itself. The top ten hold around 7% of the sample, which has fewer than 200,000 clones, roughly 78% seen once. The sample taken for sequencing was peripheral blood. This chain uses TRBV4-3 with TRBJ1-5; D call uncertain. The sequence was obtained from a man in his sixties or seventies with active or convalescent COVID-19. Here the CDR3 reads CASSQDRNQPQHF. The DNA of the CDR3 is TGCGCCAGCAGCCAAGACAGAAATCAGCCCCAGCATTTT.